This is a list of T cell receptor beta chains from one sample in a study of technical replicates of blood from a handful of donors. Clones were read by immunoSEQ multiplex PCR, and TCRdb kept only the in-frame ones, dropping some. This sample carries fewer than 100,000 clones, 75% to 95% of them seen once, and the ten largest clones take around 0.27%. Material: T cells isolated from PBMCs. These receptors were obtained from a human donor in good health. CDR3s leave out the opening cysteine and the closing phenylalanine or tryptophan.

j_gene | v_gene | CDR3aa
TRBJ1-4 | TRBV28 | ASSGSATNEKLF
TRBJ2-1 | TRBV28 | ASSYSPGQGDNEQF
TRBJ2-1 | TRBV14 | ASSRGMLGQQFSYNEQF
TRBJ1-2 | TRBV28 | ASSPPLGAYGYT
TRBJ2-7 | TRBV29-1 | SVSRDRYEQY
TRBJ2-7 | TRBV7-2 | ASSRTGGAYEQY
TRBJ2-3 | TRBV5-4 | ASSWEKRPDTQY
TRBJ2-3 | TRBV28 | ASSLRQGADTQY
TRBJ1-1 | TRBV30 | AWSSGWVTEAF
TRBJ1-6 | TRBV30 | AWSKWGDSPLH
TRBJ2-7 | TRBV7-9 | ASSPRSYEQY
TRBJ2-3 | TRBV6-6 | ASSSSTGNTDTQY
TRBJ2-7 | TRBV5-1 | ASSLMPQGSSREQY
TRBJ2-7 | TRBV11-3 | ASSLTLRGIFYEQY
TRBJ2-3 | TRBV6-1 | ASRNRLVWDTQY
TRBJ2-3 | TRBV4-1 | ASSQPPGSHFTDTQY
TRBJ2-1 | TRBV11-2 | ASSTGLAGANEQF
TRBJ1-5 | TRBV6-6 | ASRRTGNQPQH
TRBJ2-5 | TRBV10-1 | ASRPPDRDETQY
TRBJ2-5 | TRBV7-2 | ASSLQGAQETQY
TRBJ1-1 | TRBV11-3 | ASSPLGGHAEAF
TRBJ1-1 | TRBV30 | ACRGDRMNTEAF
TRBJ1-4 | TRBV11-2 | ASSLGQGRNEKLF
TRBJ2-7 | TRBV2 | ASSEQGSSYEQY
TRBJ1-1 | TRBV5-1 | ASSTGSDTEAF
TRBJ2-2 | TRBV7-9 | ASTQLAGGPDTGELF
TRBJ2-7 | TRBV11-2 | ASSLEVTVSYEQY
TRBJ2-5 | TRBV7-9 | ASSTRETQY
TRBJ2-3 | TRBV5-6 | ASSLFLGNSADTQY
TRBJ2-5 | TRBV21-1 | ASSKDGTDQETQY
TRBJ2-2 | TRBV9 | ASSPVAGNTGELF
TRBJ2-2 | TRBV5-6 | ASSFAGTGAGELF
TRBJ1-1 | TRBV19 | ASSLPTQGAQTEAF
TRBJ2-7 | TRBV12-5 | ASGRTGGGYEQY
TRBJ2-1 | TRBV9 | ASSVLAGFTYNEQF
TRBJ2-1 | TRBV6-5 | ASSRLTSGWDEQF
TRBJ1-1 | TRBV4-1 | ASSNRGEAF